These 26 T cell receptor beta chains share one sample of origin, sequenced in a study of CD8 T cells in ankylosing spondylitis. One entry per CDR3 protein results from TCRdb running MiXCR on the 5' RACE reads. The table has about 36,000 distinct CDR3 sequences, about 5.5% seen once. Sequencing input: blood, either unsorted or a sorted T cell fraction (not recorded which). Receptors were obtained from a male donor with ankylosing spondylitis or in good health (not recorded which).

This clonotype was counted many times. The chain is built from TRBV29-1 and TRBJ1-5; D is possibly TRBD1 (6 bases). Per the germline V gene, CDR1 is SQVTM and CDR2 is ANQGSEA. V shed 5 bases and J shed 5 bases, with 19 bases lying between them. The CDR3 spans 15 residues. CDR3 sequence: CSVPGAGSGDQPQHF. CDR3 sequence (DNA): TGCAGCGTTCCAGGGGCAGGGAGTGGTGATCAGCCCCAGCATTTT.

In nucleotides, the CDR3 is TGTGCCATCGGCCCCGGGACAGGGGTTTTAAGCAATCAGCCCCAGCATTTT. This codes for CAIGPGTGVLSNQPQHF. The chain joins TRBV4-2 to TRBJ1-5; TRBD1 agrees at 10 bases. After removal of 10 bases from V and 1 base from J, the junction contained 13 bases not matched to a gene. The CDR3 extends over 17 amino acids. Germline values: CDR1 LGHNA, CDR2 YNFKEQ.

This clonotype came up many times. V usage is TRBV5-5 and J usage is TRBJ1-2; D not certain. Germline CDR1 is SGHKS and CDR2 is YYEKEE (reference sequence). The CDR3 loop spans 14 amino acids. Deletions cut 0 bases from V and 4 bases from J, with 10 bases between. The DNA for the CDR3 is TGTGCCAGCAGCTTGGATGCCCAGGTCTATGGCTACACCTTC. Protein sequence: CASSLDAQVYGYTF.

This clonotype has ten or more counts. The CDR3 nucleotides read TGCAGCGTGGGCCCTACCCAAGAGACCCAGTACTTC. Translation: CSVGPTQETQYF. V gene TRBV29-1 combines with J gene TRBJ2-5, with D uncertain. The germline V gene has CDR1 SQVTM and CDR2 ANQGSEA. The CDR3 runs to 12 residues. V lost 6 bases to trimming and J lost 1 base, with 9 bases between them.

This clonotype was seen ten or more times. V gene TRBV6-5 combines with J gene TRBJ2-1, with 10 bases that match TRBD1. This CDR3 is 15 amino acids long. J lost 0 bases, V lost 5 bases, and 1 base had no gene match. CDR1 MNHEY and CDR2 SVGAGI come from the germline V gene. The CDR3 nucleotides read TGTGCCAGCAGTGGACAGGGGGTCTCCTACAATGAGCAGTTCTTC. Encoded protein: CASSGQGVSYNEQFF.

This clonotype has at least ten counts. This chain connects TRBV20-1 to TRBJ1-5; no definite D call. Germline V gene sequence: CDR1 DFQATT, CDR2 SNEGSKA (reference sequence). V was pared by 6 bases and J by 2 bases, with 11 bases between. The length of the CDR3 is 13 residues. The CDR3 reads CSAGGKGNQPQHF. DNA for the CDR3: TGCAGTGCCGGAGGGAAGGGCAATCAGCCCCAGCATTTT.

The sample holds many counts of this clonotype. This chain links TRBV5-1 with TRBJ1-5; 11 bases map to TRBD1. V lost 4 bases, J lost 7 bases, and 4 bases stayed unmatched. This CDR3 comprises 14 residues. CDR1 is SGHRS, CDR2 YFSETQ, per germline. CDR3 coding DNA: TGCGCCAGCAGCCGGGACAGGGGGGGACAGCCCCAGCATTTT. Its translation is CASSRDRGGQPQHF. Filled out from reference TRBV5-1 and TRBJ1-5, the complete variable domain reads KAGVTQTPRYLIKTRGQQVTLSCSPISGHRSVSWYQQTPGQGLQFLFEYFSETQRNKGNFPGRFSGRQFSNSRSEMNVSTLELGDSALYLCASSRDRGGQPQHFGDGTRLSIL.

This clonotype was counted only a few times. The V and J genes are TRBV9 and TRBJ2-1; D unclear. CDR1 and CDR2 (germline): SGDLS, YYNGEE. The CDR3 totals 13 residues. V was pared by 0 bases and J by 5 bases, with 6 bases between. The CDR3 sequence: CASSVVPHNEQFF. DNA for the CDR3: TGTGCCAGCAGCGTAGTCCCTCACAATGAGCAGTTCTTC.

There are a few counts of this clonotype. The gene calls are TRBV29-1 and TRBJ1-5; 8 bases are shared with TRBD1. Germline trimming cut 7 bases from V and 4 bases from J; bases unmatched to any gene: 6. Germline V lookup: CDR1 SQVTM, CDR2 ANQGSEA. This CDR3 has 13 residues. CDR3 nucleotides: TGCAGCGGTCGGACAGGGCCTAATCAGCCCCAGCATTTT. Its translation is CSGRTGPNQPQHF.

This clonotype was recorded at least ten times. The gene calls are TRBV6-2 or TRBV6-3 and TRBJ2-7, with D possibly TRBD2 on 6 matching bases. Trimming shortened V by 6 bases and J by 4 bases, and 13 bases separated the two germline ends. The CDR3 loop spans 13 amino acids. Looked up from germline, CDR1 is MNHEY and CDR2 is SVGEGT. In DNA form, the CDR3 reads TGTGCCAGCAGGGACCCGAGCGGGTACGAGCAGTACTTC. This translates into CASRDPSGYEQYF.

This clonotype was found many times. The chain carries TRBV12-3 or TRBV12-4 and TRBJ1-2; 9 nucleotides line up with TRBD1. The CDR3 has 13 residues. V was pared by 2 bases and J by 7 bases, with 2 bases of the junction left unmatched. Here the CDR3 DNA reads TGTGCCAGCAGTTTAACAGGGGGCTCTGGCTACACCTTC. Translating it yields CASSLTGGSGYTF.

Many counts were recorded for this clonotype. The rearrangement uses TRBV5-1 and TRBJ2-1, with TRBD1 matching 7 bases. Germline V gene data show CDR1 as SGHRS and CDR2 as YFSETQ. This CDR3 has 15 amino acids. Trimming took 4 bases from V and 5 from J; bases not matched to a gene: 9. CDR3 residues: CASSATGVGNNEQFF. As DNA, the CDR3 is TGCGCCAGCAGCGCAACAGGGGTAGGAAACAATGAGCAGTTCTTC.

This clonotype was seen ten or more times. The genes are TRBV12-3 or TRBV12-4 and TRBJ2-3, with D possibly being TRBD2 (6 bases). The CDR3 loop spans 14 amino acids. V was trimmed by 1 base and J by 3 bases, leaving 8 bases between them. CDR3 region: CASSLDRGTDTQYF. CDR3 bases: TGTGCCAGCAGTTTAGATCGGGGGACAGATACGCAGTATTTT.

In its sample, this clonotype was seen many times. This chain links TRBV24-1 with TRBJ2-3; D may match TRBD1 or TRBD2 (5 bases each). V lost 5 bases to trimming and J lost 1 base, with 9 bases between them. The CDR3 covers 14 residues. CDR1 is KGHDR and CDR2 is SFDVKD in the germline V gene. CDR3 coding DNA: TGTGCCACCAGTGTTGTGGGGGGCACAGATACGCAGTATTTT. It specifies CATSVVGGTDTQYF.

This clonotype was recorded many times. The chain combines TRBV25-1 with TRBJ1-4; D not resolved. The CDR3 loop spans 15 amino acids. Trimming cost V 2 bases and J 8 bases, with 15 bases left between them. Germline V lookup: CDR1 MGHDK, CDR2 SYGVNS. For the CDR3, the DNA is TGTGCCAGCAGTGAAATACAGCTCATCGGGGAAAAACTGTTTTTT. Translation gives CASSEIQLIGEKLFF.

This chain joins TRBV5-6 and TRBJ2-7, with TRBD2 as a possible D gene (5 bases). CDR1 and CDR2 (germline): SGHDT, YYEEEE. The CDR3 length is 13 residues. Trimming took 4 bases from V and 6 from J, leaving 14 bases between them. In DNA, the CDR3 is TGTGCCAGCAGCCCCGGGGTCGGCTGCGAGCAGTACTTC. Residues: CASSPGVGCEQYF.

This clonotype was counted ten times or more. The chain joins TRBV9 to TRBJ2-2, with a tentative D call TRBD2 (6 bases). The V end lost 3 bases, the J end lost 6 bases, and 9 bases lay between the germline ends. Per germline, CDR1 SGDLS and CDR2 YYNGEE. The CDR3 totals 13 residues. CDR3 in amino acids: CASSGGDPGELFF. The CDR3 bases are TGTGCCAGCAGCGGGGGGGATCCCGGGGAGCTGTTTTTT.

This clonotype was counted many times. The J gene is TRBJ1-4, the V gene TRBV5-1, with 11 bases lining up with TRBD1. With V trimmed by 0 bases and J by 8 bases, 3 bases remained unmatched. CDR3 size: 15 residues. CDR1 is SGHRS, CDR2 YFSETQ, per germline. The CDR3 protein is CASSLDRTGGEKLFF. The CDR3 nucleotides read TGCGCCAGCAGCTTGGACCGGACAGGGGGCGAAAAACTGTTTTTT.

The gene calls are TRBV28 and TRBJ2-7; D may be TRBD2 (5 bases). The CDR3 contains 13 residues. Germline V gives CDR1 MDHEN, CDR2 SYDVKM. Trimming removed 10 bases from V and 2 bases from J, with 15 bases in between. The CDR3 is CATLTGRAYEQYF. The DNA of the CDR3 is TGTGCCACCTTGACTGGGAGAGCCTACGAGCAGTACTTC. The complete variable domain, with remaining parts taken from reference TRBV28 and TRBJ2-7, reads DVKVTQSSRYLVKRTGEKVFLECVQDMDHENMFWYRQDPGLGLRLIYFSYDVKMKEKGDIPEGYSVSREKKERFSLILESASTNQTSMYLCATLTGRAYEQYFGPGTRLTVT.

This clonotype occurred many times. This chain connects TRBV28 to TRBJ2-2; D possibly corresponds to TRBD1 (6 bases). The CDR3 is 18 residues long. V was cut by 3 bases and J by 4 bases, with 21 bases left in between. The germline V gene has CDR1 MDHEN and CDR2 SYDVKM. CDR3 region: CASSFDITGKYGTGELFF. CDR3 bases: TGTGCCAGCAGTTTCGACATAACAGGGAAATACGGCACCGGGGAGCTGTTTTTT. The whole variable domain, filled in from reference TRBV28 and TRBJ2-2, reads DVKVTQSSRYLVKRTGEKVFLECVQDMDHENMFWYRQDPGLGLRLIYFSYDVKMKEKGDIPEGYSVSREKKERFSLILESASTNQTSMYLCASSFDITGKYGTGELFFGEGSRLTVL.

Many counts were recorded for this clonotype. This chain uses TRBV10-3 with TRBJ2-3, with TRBD2 identical over 8 bases. Germline trimming cut 4 bases from V and 5 bases from J; bases unmatched to any gene: 11. Germline V gives CDR1 ENHRY, CDR2 SYGVKD. CDR3 length equals 16 residues. CDR3 residues: CAISGSLRGARDTQYF. The CDR3 nucleotides are TGTGCCATCAGTGGGTCCTTGCGGGGGGCCCGAGATACGCAGTATTTT.

This clonotype has a count of ten or more. The J gene is TRBJ2-2, the V gene TRBV4-3; D assignment may be TRBD1 or TRBD2 (5 bases each). The V and J ends lost 2 bases and 4 bases respectively, with 14 bases between them. The CDR3 length is 16 residues. Germline V lookup: CDR1 LGHNA, CDR2 YSLEER. CDR3 loop: CASSQLTGTPTGELFF. The DNA of the CDR3 is TGCGCCAGCAGCCAACTCACCGGGACCCCCACCGGGGAGCTGTTTTTT.

This clonotype was seen many times. The chain couples TRBV24-1 to TRBJ2-1; D perhaps matches TRBD2 (6 bases). Trimming pared 3 bases from V and 3 bases from J, leaving 11 bases between. CDR3 length equals 15 residues. Per germline, CDR1 KGHDR and CDR2 SFDVKD. CDR3 protein: CATSDETGGYNEQFF. DNA for the CDR3: TGTGCCACCAGTGATGAAACCGGGGGCTACAATGAGCAGTTCTTC.

Many counts were recorded for this clonotype. J is TRBJ2-3 and V is TRBV6-1; the match to TRBD2 covers 16 bases. The trim removed 6 bases at V and 5 bases at J, leaving 5 bases unmatched. Germline assignment: CDR1 MNHNS and CDR2 SASEGT. The CDR3 contains 16 residues. Here the CDR3 reads CASSLGLAGGIDTQYF. The CDR3 nucleotides read TGTGCCAGCAGCTTGGGACTAGCGGGAGGGATAGATACGCAGTATTTT.

This clonotype was recorded at least ten times. This chain links TRBV12-3 or TRBV12-4 with TRBJ1-5; unclear D gene. The CDR3 totals 13 residues. Trimming removed 3 bases at V and 5 bases at J, with 8 bases between. CDR3 amino acids: CASSLQRYQPQHF. In DNA form, the CDR3 reads TGTGCCAGCAGTTTGCAGCGTTATCAGCCCCAGCATTTT.

In its sample, this clonotype was seen many times. This chain uses TRBV14 with TRBJ2-1; D not resolved. There are 12 residues in the CDR3. With 3 bases removed from V and 8 bases from J, the gap between germline ends came to 8 bases. Germline V CDR1 and CDR2: SGHDN, FVKESK. CDR3 region: CASSHYKDEQFF. The CDR3 DNA is TGTGCCAGCAGCCACTACAAAGATGAGCAGTTCTTC.